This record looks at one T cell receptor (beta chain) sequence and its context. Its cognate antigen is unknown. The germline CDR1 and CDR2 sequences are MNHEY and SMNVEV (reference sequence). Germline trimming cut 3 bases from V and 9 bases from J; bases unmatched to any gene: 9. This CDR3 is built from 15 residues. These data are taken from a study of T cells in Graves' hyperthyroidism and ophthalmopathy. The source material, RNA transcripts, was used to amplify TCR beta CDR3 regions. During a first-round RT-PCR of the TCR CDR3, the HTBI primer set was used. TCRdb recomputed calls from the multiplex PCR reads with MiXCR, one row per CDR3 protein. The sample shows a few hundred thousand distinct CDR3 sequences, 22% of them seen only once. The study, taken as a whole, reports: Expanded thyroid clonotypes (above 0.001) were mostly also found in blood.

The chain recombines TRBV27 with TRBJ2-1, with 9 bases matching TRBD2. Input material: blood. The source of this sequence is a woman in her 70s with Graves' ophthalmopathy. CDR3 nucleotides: TGTGCCAGCAGTTTTTCGACTAGCGGTAAAGGTGAGCAGTTCTTC. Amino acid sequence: CASSFSTSGKGEQFF.